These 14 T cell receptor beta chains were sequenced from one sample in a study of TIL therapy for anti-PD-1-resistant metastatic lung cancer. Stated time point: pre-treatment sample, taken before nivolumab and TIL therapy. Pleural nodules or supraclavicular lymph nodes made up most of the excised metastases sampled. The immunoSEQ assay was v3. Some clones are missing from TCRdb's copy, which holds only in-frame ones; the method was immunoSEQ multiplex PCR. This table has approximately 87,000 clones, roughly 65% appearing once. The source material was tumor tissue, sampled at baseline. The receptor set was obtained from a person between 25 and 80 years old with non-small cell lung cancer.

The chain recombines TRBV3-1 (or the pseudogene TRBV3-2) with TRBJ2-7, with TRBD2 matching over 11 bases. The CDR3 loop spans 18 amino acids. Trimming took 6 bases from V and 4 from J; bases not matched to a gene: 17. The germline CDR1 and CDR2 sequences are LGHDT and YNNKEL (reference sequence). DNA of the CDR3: TGTGCCAGCAGTCCAAGATATGGCAATAGCGGGGGGGCTTACGAGCAGTACTTC. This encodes CASSPRYGNSGGAYEQYF.

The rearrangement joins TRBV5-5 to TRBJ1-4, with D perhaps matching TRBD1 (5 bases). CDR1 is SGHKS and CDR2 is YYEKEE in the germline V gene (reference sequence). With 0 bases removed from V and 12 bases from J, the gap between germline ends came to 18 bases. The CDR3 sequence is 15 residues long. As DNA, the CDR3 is TGTGCCAGCAGCTTGGATCTTGCCGGGGGAAGCGAACTGTTTTTT. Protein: CASSLDLAGGSELFF.

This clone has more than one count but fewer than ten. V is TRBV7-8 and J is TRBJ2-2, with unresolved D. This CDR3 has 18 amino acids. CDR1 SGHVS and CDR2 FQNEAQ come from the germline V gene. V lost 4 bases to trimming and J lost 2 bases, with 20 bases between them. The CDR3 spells CASSSRDPILTNTGELFF. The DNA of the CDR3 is TGTGCCAGCAGCTCGAGAGACCCCATACTTACCAACACCGGGGAGCTGTTTTTT.

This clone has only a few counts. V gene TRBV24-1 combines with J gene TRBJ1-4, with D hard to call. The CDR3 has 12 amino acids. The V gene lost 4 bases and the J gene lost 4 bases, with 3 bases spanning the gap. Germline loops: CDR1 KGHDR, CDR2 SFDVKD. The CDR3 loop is CATSDINEKLFF. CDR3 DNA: TGTGCCACCAGTGACATTAATGAAAAACTGTTTTTT.

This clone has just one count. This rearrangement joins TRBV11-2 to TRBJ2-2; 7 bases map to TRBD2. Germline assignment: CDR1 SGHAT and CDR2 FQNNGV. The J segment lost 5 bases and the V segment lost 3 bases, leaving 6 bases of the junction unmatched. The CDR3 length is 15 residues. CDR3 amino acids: CASSLGGRLTGELFF. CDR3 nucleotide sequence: TGTGCCAGCAGCTTGGGAGGGAGGTTAACCGGGGAGCTGTTTTTT.

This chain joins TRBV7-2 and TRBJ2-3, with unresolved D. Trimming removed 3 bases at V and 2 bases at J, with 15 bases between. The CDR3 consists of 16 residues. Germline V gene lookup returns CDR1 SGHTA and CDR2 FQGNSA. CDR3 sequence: CASSLNGGLVTDTQYF. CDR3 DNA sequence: TGTGCCAGCAGCTTGAATGGCGGCCTAGTCACAGATACGCAGTATTTT.

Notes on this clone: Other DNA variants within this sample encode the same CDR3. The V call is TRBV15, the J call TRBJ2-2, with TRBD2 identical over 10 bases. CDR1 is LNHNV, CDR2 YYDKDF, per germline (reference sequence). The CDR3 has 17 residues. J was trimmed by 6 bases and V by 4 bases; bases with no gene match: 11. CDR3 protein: CATSKGVAGGGAGELFF. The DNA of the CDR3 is TGTGCCACCAGCAAGGGGGTAGCGGGGGGAGGTGCCGGGGAGCTGTTTTTT.

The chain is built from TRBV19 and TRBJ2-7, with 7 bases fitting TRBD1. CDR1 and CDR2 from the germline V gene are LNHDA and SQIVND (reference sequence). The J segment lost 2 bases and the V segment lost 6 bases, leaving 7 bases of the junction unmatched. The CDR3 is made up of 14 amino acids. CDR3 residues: CASSPVTGPYEQYF. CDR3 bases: TGTGCCAGTAGCCCCGTGACAGGGCCCTACGAGCAGTACTTC.

CDR3 DNA sequence: TGCGCCAGCAGCGGGACAGGGGGGAGAGAAACCGGGGAGCTGTTTTTT. This codes for CASSGTGGRETGELFF. The chain is built from TRBV5-1 and TRBJ2-2, with 11 bases that match TRBD1. Germline CDR1 SGHRS, CDR2 YFSETQ. The V and J ends lost 4 bases and 5 bases, in that order; junction bases with no gene match: 7. The CDR3 has 16 residues.

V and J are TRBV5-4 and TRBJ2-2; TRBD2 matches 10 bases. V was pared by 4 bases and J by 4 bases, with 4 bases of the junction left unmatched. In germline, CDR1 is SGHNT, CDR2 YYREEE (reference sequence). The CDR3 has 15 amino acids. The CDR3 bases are TGTGCCAGCAGCGACCCTAGCGGGAGCACCGGGGAGCTGTTTTTT. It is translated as CASSDPSGSTGELFF.

CDR3 region: CASSPSVETQYF. The CDR3 region has the DNA TGTGCCAGCTCACCAAGTGTAGAGACCCAGTACTTC. This chain joins TRBV18 and TRBJ2-5; D uncertain. This CDR3 comprises 12 residues. In germline, CDR1 is KGHSH, CDR2 LQKENI. V lost 2 bases to trimming and J lost 4 bases, with 5 bases between them.

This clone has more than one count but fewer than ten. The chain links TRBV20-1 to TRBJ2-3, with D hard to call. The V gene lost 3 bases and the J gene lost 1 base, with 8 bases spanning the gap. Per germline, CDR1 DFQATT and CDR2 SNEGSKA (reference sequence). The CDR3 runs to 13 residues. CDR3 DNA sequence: TGCAGTGCTAGTTTTACGGGCACAGATACGCAGTATTTT. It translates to CSASFTGTDTQYF.

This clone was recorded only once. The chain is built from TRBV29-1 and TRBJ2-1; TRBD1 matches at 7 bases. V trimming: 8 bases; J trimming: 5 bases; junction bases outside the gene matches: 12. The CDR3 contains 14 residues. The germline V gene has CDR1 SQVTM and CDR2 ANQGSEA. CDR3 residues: CSCRQGLLNNEQFF. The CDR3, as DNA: TGCAGCTGCAGACAGGGCCTTTTAAACAATGAGCAGTTCTTC.

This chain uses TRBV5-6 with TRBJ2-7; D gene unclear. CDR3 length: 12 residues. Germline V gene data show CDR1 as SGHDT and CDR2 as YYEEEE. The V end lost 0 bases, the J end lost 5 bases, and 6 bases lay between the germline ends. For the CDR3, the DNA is TGTGCCAGCAGCTTGGCGGGCCACGAGCAGTACTTC. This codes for CASSLAGHEQYF.